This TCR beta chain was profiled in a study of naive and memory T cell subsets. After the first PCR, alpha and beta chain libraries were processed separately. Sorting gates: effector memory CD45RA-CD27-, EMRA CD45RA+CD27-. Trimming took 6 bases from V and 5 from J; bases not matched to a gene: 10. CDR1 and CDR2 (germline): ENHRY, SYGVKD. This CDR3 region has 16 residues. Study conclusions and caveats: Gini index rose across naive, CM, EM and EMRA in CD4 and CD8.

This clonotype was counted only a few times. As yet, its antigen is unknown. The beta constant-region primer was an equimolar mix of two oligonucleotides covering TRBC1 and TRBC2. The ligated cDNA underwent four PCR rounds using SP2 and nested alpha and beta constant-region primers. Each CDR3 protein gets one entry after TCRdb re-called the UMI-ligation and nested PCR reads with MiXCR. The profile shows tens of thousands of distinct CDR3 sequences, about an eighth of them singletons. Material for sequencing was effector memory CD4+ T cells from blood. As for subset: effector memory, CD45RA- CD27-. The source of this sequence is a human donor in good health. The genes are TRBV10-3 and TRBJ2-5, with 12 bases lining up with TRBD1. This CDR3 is CAISPGTGGGGETQYF. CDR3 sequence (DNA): TGTGCCATCAGCCCCGGGACAGGGGGCGGTGGGGAGACCCAGTACTTC.